This T cell receptor beta chain emerged from a study of blood T cell repertoires in COVID-19. The age range of participants was about 18 to 95 years, with residence in some 25 US areas. All exposed participants met a person with COVID-19 within 2 weeks before entering the study. Assay: immunoSEQ multiplex PCR; the TCRdb copy retains only in-frame clones and omits some. This table has around 320,000 clones, 90% to 95% appearing once. The germline gives CDR1 LGHNA, CDR2 YSLEER. CDR3 length equals 18 residues. V was trimmed by 2 bases and J by 3 bases, leaving 23 bases between them. The chain has TRBV4-3 and TRBJ2-7; D possibly corresponds to TRBD1 (5 bases). The sequence came from a woman in her 30s who had been exposed to COVID-19. Source material: PBMCs or T cells enriched from blood (not recorded which). Here the CDR3 reads CASSQNPSQGQKFYEQYF. The CDR3 DNA is TGCGCCAGCAGCCAAAATCCCAGTCAGGGCCAGAAATTCTACGAGCAGTACTTC.